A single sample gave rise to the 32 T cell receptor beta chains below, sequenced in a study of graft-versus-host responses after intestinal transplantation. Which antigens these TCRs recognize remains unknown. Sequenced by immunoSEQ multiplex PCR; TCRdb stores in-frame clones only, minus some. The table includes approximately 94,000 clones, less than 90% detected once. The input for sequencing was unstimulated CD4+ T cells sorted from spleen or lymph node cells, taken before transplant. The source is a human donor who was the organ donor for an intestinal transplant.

This CDR3 is CASSGNGAPSLHF. CDR3 in DNA: TGTGCCAGCAGTGGAAACGGGGCCCCTTCCCTCCACTTT. V and J are TRBV28 and TRBJ1-6, with TRBD1 as a possible D gene (5 bases). Germline-derived CDR1 and CDR2 are MDHEN and SYDVKM. Between the trimmed V and J ends, which lost 5 bases and 14 bases, there was a span of 16 bases. The CDR3 loop spans 13 amino acids.

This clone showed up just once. The CDR3 region has the DNA TGCGCCAGCAGCCACGGGGACGGCCAAGGGGAGACCCAGTACTTC. It codes for CASSHGDGQGETQYF. V gene TRBV4-1 combines with J gene TRBJ2-5; the D gene could be TRBD1 or TRBD2 (5 bases each). Germline loops: CDR1 MGHRA, CDR2 YSYEKL. The CDR3 is 15 amino acids. V lost 3 bases, J lost 5 bases, and 16 bases lay in between.

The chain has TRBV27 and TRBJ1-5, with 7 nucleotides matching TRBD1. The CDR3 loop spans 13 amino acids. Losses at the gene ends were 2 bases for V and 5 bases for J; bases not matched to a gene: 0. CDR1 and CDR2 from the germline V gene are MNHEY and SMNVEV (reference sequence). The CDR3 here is CASSLQGDQPQHF. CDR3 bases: TGTGCCAGCAGTTTACAGGGGGATCAGCCCCAGCATTTT.

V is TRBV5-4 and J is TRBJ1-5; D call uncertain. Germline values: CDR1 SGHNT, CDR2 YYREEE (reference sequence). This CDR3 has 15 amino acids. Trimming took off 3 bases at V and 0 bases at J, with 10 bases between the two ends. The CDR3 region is CASSSGPDSNQPQHF. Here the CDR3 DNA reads TGTGCCAGCAGCTCTGGGCCGGATAGCAATCAGCCCCAGCATTTT.

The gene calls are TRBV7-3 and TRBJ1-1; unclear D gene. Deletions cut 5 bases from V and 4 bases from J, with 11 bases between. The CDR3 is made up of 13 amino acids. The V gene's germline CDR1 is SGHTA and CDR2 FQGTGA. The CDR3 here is CASSPTYGTEAFF. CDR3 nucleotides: TGTGCCAGCAGCCCTACGTACGGCACTGAAGCTTTCTTT. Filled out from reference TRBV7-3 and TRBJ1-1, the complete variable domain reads GAGVSQTPSNKVTEKGKYVELRCDPISGHTALYWYRQSLGQGPEFLIYFQGTGAADDSGLPNDRFFAVRPEGSVSTLKIQRTERGDSAVYLCASSPTYGTEAFFGQGTRLTVV.

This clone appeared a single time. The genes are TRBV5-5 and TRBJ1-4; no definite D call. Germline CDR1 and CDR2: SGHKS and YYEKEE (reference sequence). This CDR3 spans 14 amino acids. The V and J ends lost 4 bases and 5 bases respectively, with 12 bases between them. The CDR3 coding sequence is TGTGCCAGCAGCCCTAGGACCATAAATGAAAAACTGTTTTTT. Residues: CASSPRTINEKLFF.

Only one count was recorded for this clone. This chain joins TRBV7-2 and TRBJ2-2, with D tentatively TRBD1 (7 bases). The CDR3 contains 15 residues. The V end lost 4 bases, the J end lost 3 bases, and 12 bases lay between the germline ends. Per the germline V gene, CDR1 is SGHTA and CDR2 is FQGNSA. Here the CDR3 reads CASSSAGGYTGELFF. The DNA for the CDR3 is TGTGCCAGCAGCTCAGCAGGGGGGTACACCGGGGAGCTGTTTTTT.

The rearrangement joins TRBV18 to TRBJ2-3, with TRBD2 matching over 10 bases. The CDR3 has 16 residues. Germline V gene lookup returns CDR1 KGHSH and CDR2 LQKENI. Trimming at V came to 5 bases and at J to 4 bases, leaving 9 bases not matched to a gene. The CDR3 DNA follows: TGTGCCAGCTCAGCACTAGCGGGGAGCGCCCCAGATACGCAGTATTTT. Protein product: CASSALAGSAPDTQYF.

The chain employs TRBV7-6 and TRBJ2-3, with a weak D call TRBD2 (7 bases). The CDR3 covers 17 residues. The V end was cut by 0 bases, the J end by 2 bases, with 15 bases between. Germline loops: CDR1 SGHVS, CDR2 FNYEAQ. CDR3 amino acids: CASSLAKGGRITDTQYF. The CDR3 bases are TGTGCCAGCAGCTTAGCTAAGGGGGGGCGAATCACAGATACGCAGTATTTT.

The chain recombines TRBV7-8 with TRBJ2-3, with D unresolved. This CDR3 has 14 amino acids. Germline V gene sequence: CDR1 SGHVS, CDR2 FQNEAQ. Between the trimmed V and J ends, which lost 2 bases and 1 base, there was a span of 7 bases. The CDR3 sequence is CASSLSLRTDTQYF. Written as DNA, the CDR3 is TGTGCCAGCAGCTTATCCCTCCGCACAGATACGCAGTATTTT.

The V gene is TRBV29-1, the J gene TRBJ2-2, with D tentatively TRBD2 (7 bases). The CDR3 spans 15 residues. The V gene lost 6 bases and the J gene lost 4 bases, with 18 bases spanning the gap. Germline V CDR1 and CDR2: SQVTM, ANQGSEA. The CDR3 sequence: CSVIVGGPRTGELFF. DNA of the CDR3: TGCAGCGTCATAGTCGGGGGGCCCCGCACCGGGGAGCTGTTTTTT.

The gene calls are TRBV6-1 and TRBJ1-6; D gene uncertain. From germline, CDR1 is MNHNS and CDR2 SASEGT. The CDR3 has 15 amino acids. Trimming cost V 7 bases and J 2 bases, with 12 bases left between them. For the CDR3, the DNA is TGTGCCAGCACTTATAGGATTGCCTATAATTCACCCCTCCACTTT. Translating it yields CASTYRIAYNSPLHF.

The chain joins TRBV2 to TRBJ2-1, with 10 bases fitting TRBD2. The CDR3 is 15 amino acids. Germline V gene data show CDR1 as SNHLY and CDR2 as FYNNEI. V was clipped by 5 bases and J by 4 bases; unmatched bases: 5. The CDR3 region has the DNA TGTGCCAGCAGTCTACGGACTAGCGGTTACAATGAGCAGTTCTTC. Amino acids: CASSLRTSGYNEQFF.

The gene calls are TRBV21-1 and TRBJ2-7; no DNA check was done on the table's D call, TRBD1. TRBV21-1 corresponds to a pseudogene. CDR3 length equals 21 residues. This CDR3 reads CASSKVRDRDGLKVGSYEQYF. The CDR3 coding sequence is TGTGCCAGCAGCAAAGTCCGGGACAGGGATGGGCTTAAGGTTGGCTCCTACGAGCAGTACTTC.

This CDR3 reads CASSSGQGYYGYTF. The CDR3 DNA reads TGTGCCAGCAGTTCAGGACAGGGGTACTATGGCTACACCTTC. The chain couples TRBV28 to TRBJ1-2, with TRBD1 matching over 9 bases. Germline lookup yields CDR1 MDHEN and CDR2 SYDVKM. Germline trimming cut 4 bases from V and 3 bases from J; bases unmatched to any gene: 3. This CDR3 spans 14 amino acids.

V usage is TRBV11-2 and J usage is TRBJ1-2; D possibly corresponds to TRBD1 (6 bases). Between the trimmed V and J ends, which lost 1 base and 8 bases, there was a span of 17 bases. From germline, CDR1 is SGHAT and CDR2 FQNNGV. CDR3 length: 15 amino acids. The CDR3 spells CASSLGGAGAWGYTF. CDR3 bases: TGTGCCAGCAGCTTAGGGGGGGCAGGGGCATGGGGCTACACCTTC.

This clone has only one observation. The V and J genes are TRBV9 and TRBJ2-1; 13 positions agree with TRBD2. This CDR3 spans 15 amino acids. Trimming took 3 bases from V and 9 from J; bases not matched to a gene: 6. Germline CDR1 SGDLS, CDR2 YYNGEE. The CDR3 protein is CASSATSGGATEQFF. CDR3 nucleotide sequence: TGTGCCAGCAGCGCCACTAGCGGGGGGGCTACTGAGCAGTTCTTC.

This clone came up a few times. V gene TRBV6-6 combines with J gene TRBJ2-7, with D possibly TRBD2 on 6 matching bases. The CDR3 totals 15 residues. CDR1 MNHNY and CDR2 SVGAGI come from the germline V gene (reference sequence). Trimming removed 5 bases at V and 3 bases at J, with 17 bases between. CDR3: CASSPYRTTFYEQYF. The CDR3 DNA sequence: TGTGCCAGCAGTCCTTATCGGACTACCTTCTACGAGCAGTACTTC.

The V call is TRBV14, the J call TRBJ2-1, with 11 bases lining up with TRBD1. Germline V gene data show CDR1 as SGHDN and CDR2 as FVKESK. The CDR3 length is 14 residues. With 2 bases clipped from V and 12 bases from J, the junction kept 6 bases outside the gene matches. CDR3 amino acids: CASSQSGQGATQFF. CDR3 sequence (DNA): TGTGCCAGCAGCCAATCAGGACAGGGGGCTACGCAGTTCTTC. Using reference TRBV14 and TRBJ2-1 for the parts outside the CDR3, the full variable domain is EAGVTQFPSHSVIEKGQTVTLRCDPISGHDNLYWYRRVMGKEIKFLLHFVKESKQDESGMPNNRFLAERTGGTYSTLKVQPAELEDSGVYFCASSQSGQGATQFFGPGTRLTVL.

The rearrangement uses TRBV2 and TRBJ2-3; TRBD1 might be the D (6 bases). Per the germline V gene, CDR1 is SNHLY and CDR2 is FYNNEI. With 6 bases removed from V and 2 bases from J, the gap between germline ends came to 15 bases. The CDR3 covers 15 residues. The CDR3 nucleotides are TGTGCCAGCAGGCACGAACAGGGCTACACAGATACGCAGTATTTT. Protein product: CASRHEQGYTDTQYF.

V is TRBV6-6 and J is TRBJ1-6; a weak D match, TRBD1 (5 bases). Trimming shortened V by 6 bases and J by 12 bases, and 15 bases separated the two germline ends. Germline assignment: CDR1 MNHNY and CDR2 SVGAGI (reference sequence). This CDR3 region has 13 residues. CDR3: CASSPQAQGPLHF. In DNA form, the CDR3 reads TGTGCCAGCAGCCCCCAGGCGCAGGGACCCCTCCACTTT.

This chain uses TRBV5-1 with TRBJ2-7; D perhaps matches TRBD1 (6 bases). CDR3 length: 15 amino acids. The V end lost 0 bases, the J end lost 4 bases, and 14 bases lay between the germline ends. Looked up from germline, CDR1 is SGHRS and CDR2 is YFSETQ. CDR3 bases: TGCGCCAGCAGCTTGGCCCCGGACAGAATTTACGAGCAGTACTTC. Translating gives CASSLAPDRIYEQYF.

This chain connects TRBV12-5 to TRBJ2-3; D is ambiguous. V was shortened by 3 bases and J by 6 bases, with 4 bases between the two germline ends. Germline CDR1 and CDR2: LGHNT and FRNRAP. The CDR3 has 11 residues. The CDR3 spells CASGFRDTQYF. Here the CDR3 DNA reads TGTGCTAGTGGTTTTAGGGATACGCAGTATTTT. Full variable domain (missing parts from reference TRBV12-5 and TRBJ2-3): DARVTQTPRHKVTEMGQEVTMRCQPILGHNTVFWYRQTMMQGLELLAYFRNRAPLDDSGMPKDRFSAEMPDATLATLKIQPSEPRDSAVYFCASGFRDTQYFGPGTRLTVL.

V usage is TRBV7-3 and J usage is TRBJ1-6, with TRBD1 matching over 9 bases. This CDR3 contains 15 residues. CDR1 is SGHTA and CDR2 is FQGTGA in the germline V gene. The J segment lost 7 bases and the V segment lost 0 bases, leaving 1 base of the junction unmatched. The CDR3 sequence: CASSLTGQGNSPLHF. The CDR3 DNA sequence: TGTGCCAGCAGCTTAACGGGACAGGGAAATTCACCCCTCCACTTT.

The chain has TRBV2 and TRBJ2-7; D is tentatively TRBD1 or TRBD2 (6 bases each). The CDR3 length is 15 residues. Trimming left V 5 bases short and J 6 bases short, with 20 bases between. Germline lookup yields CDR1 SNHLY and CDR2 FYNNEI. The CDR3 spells CASSRGDTPSGEQYF. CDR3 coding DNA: TGTGCCAGCAGTAGGGGGGACACCCCATCAGGCGAGCAGTACTTC.

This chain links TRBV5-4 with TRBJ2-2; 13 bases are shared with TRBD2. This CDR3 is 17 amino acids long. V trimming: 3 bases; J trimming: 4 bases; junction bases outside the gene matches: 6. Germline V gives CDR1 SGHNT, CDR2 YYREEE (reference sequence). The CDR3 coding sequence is TGTGCCAGCAGCTCCACTGGACTAGCGGGAGCCACCGGGGAGCTGTTTTTT. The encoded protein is CASSSTGLAGATGELFF.

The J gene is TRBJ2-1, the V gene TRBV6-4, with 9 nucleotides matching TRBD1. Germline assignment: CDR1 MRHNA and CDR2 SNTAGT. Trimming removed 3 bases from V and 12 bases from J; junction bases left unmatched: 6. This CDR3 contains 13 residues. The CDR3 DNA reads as TGTGCCAGCAGTGATACGGGACAGGGTAGGCAGTTCTTC. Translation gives CASSDTGQGRQFF.

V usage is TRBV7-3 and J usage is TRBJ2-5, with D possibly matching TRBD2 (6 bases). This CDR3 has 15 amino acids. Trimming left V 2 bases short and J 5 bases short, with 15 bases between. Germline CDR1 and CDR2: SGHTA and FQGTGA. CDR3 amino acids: CASSLGAGPWETQYF. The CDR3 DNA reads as TGTGCCAGCAGCTTAGGTGCGGGGCCATGGGAGACCCAGTACTTC.

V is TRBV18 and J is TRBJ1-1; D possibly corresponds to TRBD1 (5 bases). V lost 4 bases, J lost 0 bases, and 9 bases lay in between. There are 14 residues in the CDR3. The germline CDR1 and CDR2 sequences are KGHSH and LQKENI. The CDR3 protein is CASSLGTMNTEAFF. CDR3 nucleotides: TGTGCCAGCTCACTAGGGACTATGAACACTGAAGCTTTCTTT.

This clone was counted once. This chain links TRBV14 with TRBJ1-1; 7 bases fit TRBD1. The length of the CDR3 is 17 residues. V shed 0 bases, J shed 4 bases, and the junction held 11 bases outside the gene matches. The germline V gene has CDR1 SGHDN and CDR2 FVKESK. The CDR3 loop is CASSQERRGLRGTEAFF. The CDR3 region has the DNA TGTGCCAGCAGCCAAGAACGTAGGGGGCTGAGGGGCACTGAAGCTTTCTTT.

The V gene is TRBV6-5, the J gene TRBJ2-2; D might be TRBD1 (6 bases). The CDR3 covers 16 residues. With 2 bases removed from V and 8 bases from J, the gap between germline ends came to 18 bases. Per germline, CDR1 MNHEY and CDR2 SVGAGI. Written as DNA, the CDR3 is TGTGCCAGCAGTTACCCTAGGGGGAAGGGACCGGGGGAGCTGTTTTTT. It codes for CASSYPRGKGPGELFF.

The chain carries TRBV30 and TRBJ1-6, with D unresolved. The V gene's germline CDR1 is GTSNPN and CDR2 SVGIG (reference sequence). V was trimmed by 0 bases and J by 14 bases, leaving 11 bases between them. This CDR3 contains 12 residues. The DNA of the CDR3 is TGTGCCTGGAGTGTACTGGAGAAGGCCCTCCACTTT. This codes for CAWSVLEKALHF.